This T cell receptor beta chain was identified in a study of cytomegalovirus exposure and HLA in healthy donors. Clones were sequenced by immunoSEQ multiplex PCR, and TCRdb holds only the in-frame ones, with some missing. The data show roughly 150,000 clones, with 88% seen just once and 2.5% to 3% held by the top ten. There are 14 residues in the CDR3. From germline, CDR1 is SGHAT and CDR2 FQDESV (reference sequence). Losses at the gene ends were 7 bases for V and 4 bases for J; bases not matched to a gene: 8. Comment on this clone: What it recognizes is unknown.

Findings and caveats of the study: The investigators catalogued 150 to 200 TCR beta chains as cytomegalovirus-associated.

The chain combines TRBV11-1 with TRBJ1-2; TRBD1 matches 8 bases. This TCR came from a man in his late teens or twenties in good health and CMV-seronegative. The source material was PBMCs. CDR3 DNA: TGTGCCAGCACCCCTGGACAGGGCGCCTATGGCTACACCTTC. It is translated as CASTPGQGAYGYTF.